These T cell receptor beta chains were read from a single sample in a study of blood T cell repertoires in COVID-19. Profiled with immunoSEQ multiplex PCR; TCRdb holds only in-frame clones, not every one. The data contain 380,000 or so clones, more than 70% of them singletons. Specimen: peripheral blood. The source of these receptors is a man aged 35 to 55 with acute or convalescent COVID-19. Both conserved end residues are part of each CDR3. A D gene is named only where the DNA matches it firmly. Not all rows give a size; the values are once, few, many and, for expanded clones, a class.

size: once
J: TRBJ2-3
V: TRBV3-1/TRBV3-2
D: TRBD2
DNA: TGTGCCAGCAGCCAAGATTGGGGCGGGAGAGGCACAGATACGCAGTATTTT
CDR3: CASSQDWGGRGTDTQYF

size: -
J: TRBJ1-4
V: TRBV30
D: -
DNA: TGTGCCTGGGGGTTCGGAGGGAGTGAAAAACTGTTTTTT
CDR3: CAWGFGGSEKLFF

size: -
J: TRBJ2-3
V: TRBV15
D: -
DNA: TGTGCCACCATCCCCCTTCTAAATACGCAGTATTTT
CDR3: CATIPLLNTQYF

size: -
J: TRBJ1-1
V: TRBV15
D: -
DNA: TGTGCCACCAGCACCCTGTTCACTGAAGCTTTCTTT
CDR3: CATSTLFTEAFF

size: -
J: TRBJ1-4
V: TRBV6-6
D: -
DNA: TGTGCCAGCAGTCCAGGCGGGGCAACTAATGAAAAACTGTTTTTT
CDR3: CASSPGGATNEKLFF

size: -
J: TRBJ2-2
V: TRBV2
D: TRBD1
DNA: TGTGCCAGCAGTGGGATAGGGACAGTAAACACCGGGGAGCTGTTTTTT
CDR3: CASSGIGTVNTGELFF

size: -
J: TRBJ2-3
V: TRBV3-1/TRBV3-2
D: TRBD2
DNA: TGTGCCAGCAGCCAAGACACTAGCGGGGGTACGCAGTATTTT
CDR3: CASSQDTSGGTQYF

size: -
J: TRBJ2-7
V: TRBV9
D: TRBD1
DNA: TGTGCCAGCAGCGTTGGACAGGACCGACAGTACTTC
CDR3: CASSVGQDRQYF

size: few
J: TRBJ1-1
V: TRBV6-5
D: -
DNA: TGTGCCAGCACCAAGGGCGCAGGGGCTGAAGCTTTCTTT
CDR3: CASTKGAGAEAFF

size: -
J: TRBJ1-2
V: TRBV30
D: TRBD1
DNA: TGTGCCTGGAGTGTATTTGGACAGGCGGGCGGCTACACCTTC
CDR3: CAWSVFGQAGGYTF

size: -
J: TRBJ1-5
V: TRBV5-1
D: TRBD1
DNA: TGCGCCAGCAGCTATAGAGACCGGGACAGGGGCCGGGGCAATCAGCCCCAGCATTTT
CDR3: CASSYRDRDRGRGNQPQHF

size: -
J: TRBJ1-1
V: TRBV6-5
D: -
DNA: TGTGCCACCTACGACAGGAAAGCTTTCTTT
CDR3: CATYDRKAFF

size: -
J: TRBJ1-1
V: TRBV7-6
D: -
DNA: TGTGCCAGCAGCCCCCTCGGGGGGGGCTCGCACACTGAAGCTTTCTTT
CDR3: CASSPLGGGSHTEAFF

size: few
J: TRBJ1-2
V: TRBV9
D: -
DNA: TGTGCCAGCAGCGTAGCCGGCGGATCCTTCTATGGCTACACCTTC
CDR3: CASSVAGGSFYGYTF

size: -
J: TRBJ1-4
V: TRBV4-3
D: -
DNA: TGCGCCAGCAGCCAAGATGAGGGGGGGCTGAGGGAAAAACTGTTTTTT
CDR3: CASSQDEGGLREKLFF

size: -
J: TRBJ2-5
V: TRBV2
D: -
DNA: TGTGCCAGCAGTGAAGCGGGCAGCGGATGGGAGACCCAGTACTTC
CDR3: CASSEAGSGWETQYF

size: -
J: TRBJ1-2
V: TRBV19
D: TRBD1
DNA: TGTGCCAGTACCCGACAGGGGGTAAACTATGGCTACACCTTC
CDR3: CASTRQGVNYGYTF

size: -
J: TRBJ1-2
V: TRBV28
D: -
DNA: TGTGCCAGCAGCACTTCCGGGGCGGGAGGCTACACCTTC
CDR3: CASSTSGAGGYTF

size: once
J: TRBJ1-1
V: TRBV19
D: TRBD1
DNA: TGTGCCAGTACCCACAGGGGGCTTTACACTGAAGCTTTCTTT
CDR3: CASTHRGLYTEAFF

size: -
J: TRBJ2-1
V: TRBV28
D: TRBD2
DNA: TGTGCCAGCAGGTCTGACTCGATAGCGGGGGTCTCCTACAATGAGCAGTTCTTC
CDR3: CASRSDSIAGVSYNEQFF

size: -
J: TRBJ1-1
V: TRBV5-5
D: TRBD1
DNA: TGTGCCAGCAGTCTTACCCCCGGGACAGACCCTGAAGCTTTCTTT
CDR3: CASSLTPGTDPEAFF

size: once
J: TRBJ2-7
V: TRBV19
D: -
DNA: TGTGCCAGTAGTATTGTTCGGGGCGAGCAGTACTTC
CDR3: CASSIVRGEQYF